This T cell receptor (beta chain) is drawn from a study of CD4 T cells in relation to SARS-CoV-2 and coronaviruses. For the study at large: TCR beta CDR3s were sequenced after approximately 11-day antigen culture of PBMCs. Crossreactive spike epitopes shared across donors were mapped to their HLA restriction.

General observations from the study: No crossreactivity against non-spike viral proteins was tested here.

CD4+ T cells from unexposed donors were obtained before the COVID-19 pandemic (2011-2018). CD4+ T cells were isolated from the cells after 10 days of culture. As cell numbers allowed, unexposed-donor CD4+ T cells faced SARS-CoV-2 S/N and four cold-coronavirus spikes. Germline CDR1 is MDHEN and CDR2 is SYDVKM. Trimming removed 5 bases from V and 8 bases from J; junction bases left unmatched: 8. The CDR3 loop spans 13 amino acids. TCRdb's copy holds only in-frame clones and misses some; the assay was immunoSEQ multiplex PCR. Found here are about 20,000 clones, more than 60% of them singletons; the top ten hold 16%. This clone has only a few counts. Its antigen is not identified.

This receptor was obtained from a human donor in good health. This chain joins TRBV28 and TRBJ1-2; TRBD1 aligns across 7 bases. Input material: CD4+ T cells from PBMCs, cultured in vitro. The CDR3 region has the DNA TGTGCCAGCAGTACCCGACAGGGCAAAGGCTACACCTTC. Translating gives CASSTRQGKGYTF.